This T cell receptor beta chain was captured in a study of blood T cell repertoires in COVID-19. Study-wide context: T cells, B-cell-depleted T cells, or PBMCs provided the cDNA or gDNA that served as material.

A single count supports this clone. Seattle-derived patients entered the study during active infection and were followed longitudinally. Authors' data handling: Amplification of reference gene primers provided the estimated nucleated cell counts. The protocol was immunoSEQ multiplex PCR, while the TCRdb copy is restricted to in-frame clones and leaves out a portion. The V and J calls and clone size are taken from that table; D and trimming were inferred from the DNA. The repertoire holds about 300,000 clones, with about 90% as singletons. What was sequenced was peripheral blood. The source of this sequence is a woman between 25 and 40 years old with COVID-19, enrolled during active disease.

The CDR3 sequence is CASSQLTGLHEQYF. The CDR3 DNA reads TGTGCCAGCAGCCAATTGACAGGATTACACGAGCAGTACTTC. The gene calls are TRBV4-2 and TRBJ2-7; tentative D call: TRBD1 (6 bases). The V and J ends lost 2 bases and 5 bases respectively, with 13 bases between them. The CDR3 extends over 14 amino acids. Germline V gene lookup returns CDR1 LGHNA and CDR2 YNFKEQ.